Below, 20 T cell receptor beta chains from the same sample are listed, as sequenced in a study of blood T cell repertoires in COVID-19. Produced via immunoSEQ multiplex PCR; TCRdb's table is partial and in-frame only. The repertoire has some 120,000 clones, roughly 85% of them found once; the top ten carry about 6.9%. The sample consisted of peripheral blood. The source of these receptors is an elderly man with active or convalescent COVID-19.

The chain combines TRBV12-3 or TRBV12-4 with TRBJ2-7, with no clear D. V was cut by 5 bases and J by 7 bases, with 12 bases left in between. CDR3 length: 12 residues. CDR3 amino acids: CASSPSPREQYF. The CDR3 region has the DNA TGTGCCAGCAGTCCGTCCCCCAGGGAGCAGTACTTC.

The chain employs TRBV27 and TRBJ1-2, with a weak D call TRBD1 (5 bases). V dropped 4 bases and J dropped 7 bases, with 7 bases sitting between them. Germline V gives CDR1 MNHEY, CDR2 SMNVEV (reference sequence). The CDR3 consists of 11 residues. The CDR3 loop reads CASSSGLGYTF. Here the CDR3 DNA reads TGTGCCAGCAGTTCGGGACTTGGCTACACCTTC.

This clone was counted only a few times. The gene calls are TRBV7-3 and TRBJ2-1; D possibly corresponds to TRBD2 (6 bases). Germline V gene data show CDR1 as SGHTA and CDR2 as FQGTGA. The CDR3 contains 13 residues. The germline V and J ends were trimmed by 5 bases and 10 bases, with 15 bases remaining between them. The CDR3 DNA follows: TGTGCCAGCAGCCAAGGAGGGATCTTGGAGCAGTTCTTC. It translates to CASSQGGILEQFF.

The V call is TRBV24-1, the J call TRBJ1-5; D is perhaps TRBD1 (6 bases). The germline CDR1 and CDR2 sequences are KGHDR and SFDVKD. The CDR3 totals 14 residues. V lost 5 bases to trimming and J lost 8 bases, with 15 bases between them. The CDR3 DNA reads TGTGCCACCAGTGCGCAGGGGCCAATGAAGCCCCAGCATTTT. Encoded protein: CATSAQGPMKPQHF.

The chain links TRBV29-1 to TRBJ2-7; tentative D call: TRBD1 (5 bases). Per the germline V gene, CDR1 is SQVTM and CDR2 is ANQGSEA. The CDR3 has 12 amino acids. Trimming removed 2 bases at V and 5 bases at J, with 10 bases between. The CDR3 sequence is CSVEQGENEQYF. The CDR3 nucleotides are TGCAGCGTTGAACAGGGCGAGAACGAGCAGTACTTC.

The CDR3 spells CASSYSISLAGFWEQYF. DNA of the CDR3: TGTGCCAGCAGTTACTCGATATCCCTAGCGGGATTTTGGGAGCAGTACTTC. The chain is built from TRBV6-2 or TRBV6-3 and TRBJ2-7; TRBD2 matches at 9 bases. Germline V gene data show CDR1 as MNHEY and CDR2 as SVGEGT. This CDR3 has 17 residues. The junction had 13 bases not matched to a gene; V was cut back by 0 bases and J by 7 bases.

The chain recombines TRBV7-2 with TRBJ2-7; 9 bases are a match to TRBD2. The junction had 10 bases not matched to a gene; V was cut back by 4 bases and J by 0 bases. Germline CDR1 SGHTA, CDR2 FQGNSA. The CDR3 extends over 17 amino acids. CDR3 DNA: TGTGCCAGCAGCTCCGGACCCAGCGGGGGGACCTCCTACGAGCAGTACTTC. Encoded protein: CASSSGPSGGTSYEQYF.

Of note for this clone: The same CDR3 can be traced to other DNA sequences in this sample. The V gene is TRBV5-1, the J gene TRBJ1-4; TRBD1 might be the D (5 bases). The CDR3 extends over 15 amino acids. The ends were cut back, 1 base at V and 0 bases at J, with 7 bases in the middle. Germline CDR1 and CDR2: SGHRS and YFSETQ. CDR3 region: CASSLQGTTNEKLFF. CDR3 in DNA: TGCGCCAGCAGCTTGCAGGGAACAACTAATGAAAAACTGTTTTTT.

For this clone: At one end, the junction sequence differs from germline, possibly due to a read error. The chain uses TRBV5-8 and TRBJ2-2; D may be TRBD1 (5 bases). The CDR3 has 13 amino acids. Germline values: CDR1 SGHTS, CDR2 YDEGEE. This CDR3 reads CASSHRNAGELFF. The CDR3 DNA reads TGTGCCAGCAGCCACAGGAACGCCGGGGAGCTGTTTTTT.

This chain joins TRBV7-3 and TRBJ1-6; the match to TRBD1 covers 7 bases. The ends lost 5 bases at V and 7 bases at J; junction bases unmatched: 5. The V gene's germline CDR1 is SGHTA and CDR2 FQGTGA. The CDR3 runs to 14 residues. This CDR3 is CASSLGTENSPLHF. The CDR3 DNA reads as TGTGCCAGCAGCCTCGGGACAGAGAATTCACCCCTCCACTTT.

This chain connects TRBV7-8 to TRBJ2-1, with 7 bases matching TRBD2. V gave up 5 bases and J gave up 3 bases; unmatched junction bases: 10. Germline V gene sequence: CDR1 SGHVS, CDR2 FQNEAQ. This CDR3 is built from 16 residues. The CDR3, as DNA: TGTGCCAGCAGCCCTACCGGACTAGGTATCTACAATGAGCAGTTCTTC. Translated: CASSPTGLGIYNEQFF.

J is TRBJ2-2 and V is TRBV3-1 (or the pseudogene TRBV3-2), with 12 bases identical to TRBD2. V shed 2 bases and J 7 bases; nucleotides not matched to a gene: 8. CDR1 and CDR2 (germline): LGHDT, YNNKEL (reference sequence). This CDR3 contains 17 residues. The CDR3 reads CASSQNRLAGGRGELFF. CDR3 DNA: TGTGCCAGCAGCCAAAATCGTCTAGCGGGGGGGCGCGGGGAGCTGTTTTTT.

The CDR3: CASSTRRSPLHF. CDR3 nucleotides: TGTGCCAGTAGTACGCGTCGTTCACCCCTCCACTTT. The chain joins TRBV19 to TRBJ1-6; D is ambiguous. Trimming took off 4 bases at V and 9 bases at J, with 7 bases between the two ends. The CDR3 runs 12 residues. Germline CDR1 LNHDA, CDR2 SQIVND (reference sequence).

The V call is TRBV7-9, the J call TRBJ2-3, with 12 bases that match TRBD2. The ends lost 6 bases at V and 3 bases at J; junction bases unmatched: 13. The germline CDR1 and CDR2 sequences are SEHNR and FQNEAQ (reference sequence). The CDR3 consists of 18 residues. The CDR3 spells CASRPRVSTSGGTDTQYF. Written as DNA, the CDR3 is TGTGCCAGCAGGCCCCGGGTTTCAACTAGCGGGGGGACAGATACGCAGTATTTT.

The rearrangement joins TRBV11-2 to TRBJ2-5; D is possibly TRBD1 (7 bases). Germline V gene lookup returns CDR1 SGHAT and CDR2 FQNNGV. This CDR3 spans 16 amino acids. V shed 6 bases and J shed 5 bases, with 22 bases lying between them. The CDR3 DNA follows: TGTGCCAGCAGAAAGGGGGCAGGGAGGATCAGGGAGACCCAGTACTTC. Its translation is CASRKGAGRIRETQYF.

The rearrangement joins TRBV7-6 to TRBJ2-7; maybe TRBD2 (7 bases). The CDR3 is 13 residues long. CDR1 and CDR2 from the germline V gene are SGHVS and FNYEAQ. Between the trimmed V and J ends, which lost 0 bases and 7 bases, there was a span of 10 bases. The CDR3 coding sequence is TGTGCCAGCAGCTTAGCGCGGGGGCGGGAGCAGTACTTC. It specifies CASSLARGREQYF.

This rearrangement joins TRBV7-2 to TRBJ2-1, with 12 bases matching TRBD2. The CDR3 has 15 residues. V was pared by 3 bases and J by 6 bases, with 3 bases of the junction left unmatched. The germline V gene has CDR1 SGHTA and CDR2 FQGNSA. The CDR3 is CASSFGTSGSNEQFF. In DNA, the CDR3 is TGTGCCAGCAGCTTCGGGACTAGCGGGTCCAATGAGCAGTTCTTC.

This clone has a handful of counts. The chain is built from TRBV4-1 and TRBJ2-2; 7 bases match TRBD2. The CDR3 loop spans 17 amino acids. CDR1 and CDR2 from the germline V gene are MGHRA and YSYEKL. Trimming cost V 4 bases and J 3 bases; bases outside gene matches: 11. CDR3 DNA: TGCGCCAGCAGCCCCCTGGGGAGGGTGGGGGACACCGGGGAGCTGTTTTTT. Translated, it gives CASSPLGRVGDTGELFF.

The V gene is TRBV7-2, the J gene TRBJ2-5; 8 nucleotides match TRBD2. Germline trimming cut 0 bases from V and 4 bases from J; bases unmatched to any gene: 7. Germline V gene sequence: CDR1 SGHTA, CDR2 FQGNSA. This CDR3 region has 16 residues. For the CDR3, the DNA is TGTGCCAGCAGCTTAGCGGTCAGCGGGGGCAGAGAGACCCAGTACTTC. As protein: CASSLAVSGGRETQYF.

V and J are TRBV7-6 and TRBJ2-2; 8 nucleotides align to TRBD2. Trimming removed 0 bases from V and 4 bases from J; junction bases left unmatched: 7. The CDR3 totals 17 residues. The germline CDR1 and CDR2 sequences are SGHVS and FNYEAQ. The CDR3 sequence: CASSLAGGGLGTGELFF. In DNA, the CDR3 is TGTGCCAGCAGCTTAGCCGGCGGGGGGCTCGGCACCGGGGAGCTGTTTTTT.